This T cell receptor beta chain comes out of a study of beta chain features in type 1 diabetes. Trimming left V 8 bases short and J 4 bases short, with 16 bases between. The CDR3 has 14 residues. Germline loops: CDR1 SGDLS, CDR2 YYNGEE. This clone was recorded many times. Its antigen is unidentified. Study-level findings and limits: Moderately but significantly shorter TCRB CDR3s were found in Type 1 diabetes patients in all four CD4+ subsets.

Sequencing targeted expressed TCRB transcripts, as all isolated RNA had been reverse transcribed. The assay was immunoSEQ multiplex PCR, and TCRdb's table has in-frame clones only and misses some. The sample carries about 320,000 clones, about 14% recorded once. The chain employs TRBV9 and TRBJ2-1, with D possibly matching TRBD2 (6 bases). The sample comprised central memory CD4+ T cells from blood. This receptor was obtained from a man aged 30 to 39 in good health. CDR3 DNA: TGTGCCAGTTCAAGCGGGCCGGTATACAATGAGCAGTTCTTC. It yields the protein CASSSGPVYNEQFF. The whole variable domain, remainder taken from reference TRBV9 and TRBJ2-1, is DSGVTQTPKHLITATGQRVTLRCSPRSGDLSVYWYQQSLDQGLQFLIQYYNGEERAKGNILERFSAQQFPDLHSELNLSSLELGDSALYFCASSSGPVYNEQFFGPGTRLTVL.